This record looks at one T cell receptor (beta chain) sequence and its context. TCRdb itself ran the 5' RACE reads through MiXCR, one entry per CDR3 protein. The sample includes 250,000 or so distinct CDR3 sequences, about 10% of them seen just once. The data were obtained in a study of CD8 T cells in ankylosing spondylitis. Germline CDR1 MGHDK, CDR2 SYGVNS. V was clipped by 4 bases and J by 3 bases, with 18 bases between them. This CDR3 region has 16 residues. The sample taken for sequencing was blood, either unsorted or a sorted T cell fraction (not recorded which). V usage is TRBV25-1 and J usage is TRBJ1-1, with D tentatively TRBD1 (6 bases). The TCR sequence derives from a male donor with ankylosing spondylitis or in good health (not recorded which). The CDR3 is CASSGWGRLRDTEAFF. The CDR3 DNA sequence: TGTGCCAGCAGTGGGTGGGGGCGTTTGCGGGACACTGAAGCTTTCTTT.